This T cell receptor (beta chain) originates from a study of T cell responses to AZD1222 COVID-19 vaccine (dated by TCRdb to the early 2020s). Regarding the study in general: AZD1222 recipients with second doses at about 4 weeks or about 12 weeks were pooled, because spike-specific TCR depth and breadth did not differ between schedules. A total of approximately 230 trial participants underwent TCR sequencing, of whom around 200 received two doses of AZD1222 and some 25 received two doses of the MenACWY control vaccine. Enrollment into the trials was organized by age into subgroups of 18-55, 56-69 and 70-plus years, and those subgroups contained approximately 150, 30 and 60 TCR-sequenced participants, respectively. Study-level results and caveats: In the small 56-69-year group, the increase in depth fell short of significance, most likely because of low power. Reportedly, almost half of the unique spike-specific TCRs recognized epitopes lying outside the regions that are mutated in the B.1.351 and B.1.1.7 variants. Spike-specific TCR breadth and depth rose significantly after two AZD1222 doses compared with day 0 and with MenACWY recipients. CD4 TCRs associated with the vaccine covered the entire spike protein, and the dominant responses were in regions 160-218 and 743-854. Conclusions about previously exposed vaccinees are limited, since just a handful of AZD1222 recipients were seropositive for SARS-CoV-2 at baseline. Because no day 14 peak-response samples were available, repertoires were characterized only after the peak T cell response. Most participants were white British and females outnumbered males, and the authors suggested that clonal diversity may have been underestimated.

The CDR3 regions of human TCRbeta chains were analyzed by immunosequencing. The study's own analysis went as follows. TCRs in the repertoires were compared against a reference library of SARS-CoV-2-specific TCRs that had been generated with the MIRA antigen-specificity platform. Breadth was defined as the fraction of unique TCRs that were SARS-CoV-2-associated, and depth was defined as the fraction of total T cells that were SARS-CoV-2-associated. Using the MIRA data, every spike-specific TCR was mapped to the spike region that the TCR reacted to and assigned to either a CD4 or a CD8 class. Log10-transformed breadth and depth values were compared by one-way ANOVA with Sidak's multiple comparisons tests. TCRdb provides this immuneACCESS table in a form limited to in-frame rearrangements. Some clones are lacking; in checked studies, under half of them reflect an unresolved V gene, and why the rest are absent is not known. V, J and clone size derive from that table, while D and trimming were established from the DNA sequence. The sample yields about 150,000 clones; less than 90% were counted once. The ten largest clones add up to less than 3.5% of the sample.

Reading the label with the study, this specimen's time point is: baseline before first vaccination. Vaccinee samples came from UK trials COV001 and COV002, including a single-blind randomized controlled phase 2/3 trial of AZD1222 (ChAdOx1 nCoV-19) in healthy adults. For TCRbeta chain sequencing, PBMC samples from trial participants were taken at day 0 and at day 28 after the second dose. Worth noting for this clone: Its antigen is currently not known. Per-base quality was not reported, and no clone a single base away is much larger than it.

The germline V gene specifies KGHSH as CDR1 and LQKENI as CDR2. The CDR3 starts with the cysteine, ends with the phenylalanine, and has 14 residues. Only the CDR3 region is kept as DNA, spanning 42 bases read in frame from base 1. Trimming leaves V shorter by 5 bases and J shorter by 9 bases, with the junction holding 9 bases beyond the gene matches. This clonotype was sampled from an adult in good health. The rearranged segments are TRBV18 and TRBJ2-1; TRBD1 matches 8 bases in the middle. The sample here was peripheral blood, taken on day 0 of AZD1222 vaccination. The CDR3 region reads CASSGQGKRGEQFF. The DNA reads TGTGCCAGCTCAGGACAGGGTAAGAGGGGTGAGCAGTTCTTC.